What follows describes a single T cell receptor beta chain. No antigen is known for it. The source of the sample is a study of cytomegalovirus exposure and HLA in healthy donors. Study at large: In a previous analysis, some 110 million unique TCR beta sequences were found from about 190 million T cells. Whole-study results and caveats: In a later analysis, at a false discovery rate of 0.05, about 16,000 TCR beta sequences matched HLA alleles. The study reported that TCR beta sequences accurately predicted HLA-A and HLA-B alleles in most subjects.

The CDR3 spans 14 residues. Trimming cost V 2 bases and J 4 bases, with 11 bases left between them. Germline CDR1 SGHTA, CDR2 FQGTGA. 13 Jbeta primers and 60 Vbeta primers were used for the PCR. Authors' methods: A later analysis tallied 87 million or so unique TCR beta chains, approximately 11 million of them shared. Only in-frame clones appear in the TCRdb table, and some are missing; sequencing was by immunoSEQ multiplex PCR. From that table come the V and J calls and clone size; the DNA was used to work out D and trimming. The sample has 150,000 to 250,000 clones, about 80% seen once. Material for sequencing was PBMCs. This TCR was sampled from a man in his thirties or forties in good health and CMV-seronegative. V and J are TRBV7-3 and TRBJ1-1, with D perhaps TRBD1 (5 bases). CDR3 DNA sequence: TGTGCCAGCAGCTTACAGGGTAGAGGCACTGAAGCTTTCTTT. It translates to CASSLQGRGTEAFF.